This entry concerns a single T cell receptor beta chain. The data originate from a study of T cell changes during pregnancy in multiple sclerosis. The V gene end was trimmed by 4 bases and the J gene end by 0 bases; junction bases not matched to a gene: 6. The CDR3 loop spans 15 amino acids. Germline V CDR1 and CDR2: SGHRS, YFSETQ. Produced via immunoSEQ multiplex PCR; TCRdb's table is partial and in-frame only. The sample has about 40,000 clones; 94% are singletons. The source of this sequence is a female donor with multiple sclerosis, enrolled in a pregnancy study. The sample in question was CD4+ T cells from peripheral blood mononuclear cells, obtained after pregnancy. This chain uses TRBV5-1 with TRBJ2-7, with TRBD1 matching over 8 bases. CDR3 coding DNA: TGCGCCAGCAGCGACGGACAGGGATCCTCCTACGAGCAGTACTTC. Encoded protein: CASSDGQGSSYEQYF.